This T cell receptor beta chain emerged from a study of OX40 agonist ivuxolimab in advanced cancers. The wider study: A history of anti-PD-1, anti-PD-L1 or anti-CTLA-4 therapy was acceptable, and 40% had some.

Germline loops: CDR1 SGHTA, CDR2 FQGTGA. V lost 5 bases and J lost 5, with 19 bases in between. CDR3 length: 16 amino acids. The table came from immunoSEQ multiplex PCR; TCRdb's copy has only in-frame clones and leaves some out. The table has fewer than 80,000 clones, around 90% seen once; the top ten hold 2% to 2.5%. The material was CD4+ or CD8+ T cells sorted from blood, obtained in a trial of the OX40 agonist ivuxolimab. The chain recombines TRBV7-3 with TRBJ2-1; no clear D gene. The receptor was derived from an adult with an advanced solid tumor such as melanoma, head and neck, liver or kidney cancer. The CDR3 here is CASSPQSVLGHNEQFF. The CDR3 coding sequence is TGTGCCAGCAGCCCCCAGTCCGTACTCGGCCACAATGAGCAGTTCTTC.